What follows is one T cell receptor beta chain and its context. The antigen remains undetermined. The CDR3 sequence is 16 residues long. Germline V gene sequence: CDR1 MDHEN, CDR2 SYDVKM. This entry is derived from a study of T cells expressing NK-cell markers. Study results and limitations: Expanded NKG2C+ T cell clones had unclear HCMV specificity.

TCRdb reprocessed the 5' RACE reads; each CDR3 protein has one entry and no DNA is given. This sample carries around 380,000 distinct CDR3 sequences, with approximately 12% going to the ten biggest clones. Sequencing input: blood T cells: a sorted CD56 or NKG2C T cell subset, CD4+ or CD8+ T cells, or bulk PBMC T cells (not recorded which). This receptor was obtained from a woman in her forties or fifties in good health. The chain recombines TRBV28 with TRBJ2-7; with no DNA, the TCRdb D assignment of TRBD2 cannot be verified. The CDR3: CASSFGLAALTYEQYF.